The entry below describes one T cell receptor beta chain. Looked up from germline, CDR1 is SNHLY and CDR2 is FYNNEI. J lost 4 bases, V lost 7 bases, and 5 bases had no gene match. This CDR3 spans 14 amino acids. The protocol was immunoSEQ multiplex PCR, while the TCRdb copy is restricted to in-frame clones and leaves out a portion. The sample includes 71,000 or so clones, around 93% of them seen just once. The sample originates from a study of cytomegalovirus exposure and HLA in healthy donors. The chain recombines TRBV2 with TRBJ2-3, with 10 bases fitting TRBD2. The material sequenced was PBMCs. The sequence derives from a woman younger than 35 in good health and CMV-seronegative. The CDR3 loop is CASTSGRGPDTQYF. The CDR3 DNA sequence: TGTGCCAGCACTAGCGGGAGAGGACCAGATACGCAGTATTTT.